What follows are 30 T cell receptor beta chains derived from one specimen sequenced in a study of blood T cell repertoires in COVID-19. This table comes from immunoSEQ multiplex PCR, and its TCRdb copy is limited to in-frame clones, with some not included. The sample includes 200,000 to 300,000 clones, 88% of them seen just once. Sequenced sample: peripheral blood. The receptor set was obtained from a human donor in a cohort sampled during active COVID-19.

This rearrangement joins TRBV7-2 to TRBJ2-2; TRBD2 matches at 9 bases. The CDR3 has 15 amino acids. V shed 7 bases and J 2 bases; nucleotides not matched to a gene: 5. The germline V gene encodes CDR1 SGHTA and CDR2 FQGNSA. The CDR3 bases are TGTGCCAGCAACCGACTAGCGGCCAACACCGGGGAGCTGTTTTTT. As protein: CASNRLAANTGELFF.

The rearrangement links TRBV30 to TRBJ2-2, with D maybe TRBD1 (6 bases). With 5 bases removed from V and 5 bases from J, the gap between germline ends came to 15 bases. Germline CDR1 reads GTSNPN; CDR2 reads SVGIG (reference sequence). The CDR3 has 14 amino acids. The DNA for the CDR3 is TGTGCCTGGGTCCCACAGGGAAAAACCGGGGAGCTGTTTTTT. It specifies CAWVPQGKTGELFF.

This clone was recorded once. The J gene is TRBJ1-3, the V gene TRBV7-8, with 9 positions matching TRBD1. The CDR3 is 15 residues long. With 5 bases clipped from V and 4 bases from J, the junction kept 6 bases outside the gene matches. Looked up from germline, CDR1 is SGHVS and CDR2 is FQNEAQ. CDR3 nucleotide sequence: TGTGCCAGCAGCCGACAGGGGGTAACCGGAAACACCATATATTTT. It yields the protein CASSRQGVTGNTIYF.

The rearrangement uses TRBV18 and TRBJ2-5, with 8 bases lining up with TRBD1. CDR1 KGHSH and CDR2 LQKENI come from the germline V gene. The J segment lost 5 bases and the V segment lost 1 base, leaving 6 bases of the junction unmatched. This CDR3 spans 15 amino acids. CDR3 in amino acids: CASSPLTGVSETQYF. CDR3 nucleotide sequence: TGTGCCAGCTCACCACTGACAGGGGTGTCGGAGACCCAGTACTTC.

The chain carries TRBV5-4 and TRBJ2-5, with 10 bases lining up with TRBD2. The CDR3 sequence is 15 residues long. CDR1 and CDR2 from the germline V gene are SGHNT and YYREEE (reference sequence). The V and J ends lost 0 bases and 4 bases, in that order; junction bases with no gene match: 3. The CDR3 here is CASSLGLAGVETQYF. As DNA, the CDR3 is TGTGCCAGCAGCTTGGGGCTAGCGGGAGTAGAGACCCAGTACTTC.

CDR3 nucleotides: TGTGCCAGCAGTTTTTACAGGGACCCCACCACTTATAACTATGGCTACACCTTC. Protein: CASSFYRDPTTYNYGYTF. The chain uses TRBV28 and TRBJ1-2; a weak D match, TRBD1 (6 bases). This CDR3 is built from 18 residues. V dropped 3 bases and J dropped 1 base, with 21 bases sitting between them. CDR1 is MDHEN and CDR2 is SYDVKM in the germline V gene.

In this sample, this clone turned up once. The chain carries TRBV24-1 and TRBJ2-5; D might be TRBD1 (7 bases). Per the germline V gene, CDR1 is KGHDR and CDR2 is SFDVKD. V was trimmed by 9 bases and J by 0 bases, leaving 19 bases between them. CDR3 length: 16 amino acids. The CDR3 DNA reads TGTGCCACCGGGCAGGGGGGTGTACAGGACCAAGAGACCCAGTACTTC. This translates into CATGQGGVQDQETQYF.

The chain joins TRBV7-3 to TRBJ2-7; D possibly corresponds to TRBD1 (5 bases). Germline assignment: CDR1 SGHTA and CDR2 FQGTGA. The length of the CDR3 is 13 residues. V lost 4 bases and J 0 bases, leaving 7 bases between the germline ends. The CDR3 reads CASSSGYSYEQYF. CDR3 sequence (DNA): TGTGCCAGCAGCTCAGGGTACTCCTACGAGCAGTACTTC.

The rearrangement links TRBV28 to TRBJ2-7; 12 nucleotides align to TRBD1. V lost 4 bases, J lost 5 bases, and 9 bases stayed unmatched. The CDR3 is 16 residues long. Germline V CDR1 and CDR2: MDHEN, SYDVKM. The CDR3 region has the DNA TGTGCCAGCAGTTCTACTGGGACAGGGGGCGGGGACGAGCAGTACTTC. It is translated as CASSSTGTGGGDEQYF.

The genes are TRBV7-2 and TRBJ1-3; unclear D gene. This CDR3 has 13 amino acids. Germline-derived CDR1 and CDR2 are SGHTA and FQGNSA. Trimming took 5 bases from V and 2 from J, leaving 7 bases between them. In nucleotides, the CDR3 is TGTGCCAGCAGCCCCTACCCTGGAAACACCATATATTTT. It translates to CASSPYPGNTIYF.

The V gene is TRBV11-2, the J gene TRBJ1-2; D unclear. There are 14 residues in the CDR3. Looked up from germline, CDR1 is SGHAT and CDR2 is FQNNGV. The germline V and J ends were trimmed by 1 base and 7 bases, with 13 bases remaining between them. The CDR3 DNA sequence: TGTGCCAGCAGCTTAGCTCACCTACCGGGTGGCTACACCTTC. Its protein is CASSLAHLPGGYTF. Drawing the rest from reference TRBV11-2 and TRBJ1-2, the complete variable domain is EAGVAQSPRYKIIEKRQSVAFWCNPISGHATLYWYQQILGQGPKLLIQFQNNGVVDDSQLPKDRFSAERLKGVDSTLKIQPAKLEDSAVYLCASSLAHLPGGYTFGSGTRLTVV.

The table lists this clone with a count of one. V gene TRBV5-1 combines with J gene TRBJ1-4; 7 bases are a match to TRBD1. This CDR3 is built from 15 residues. After removal of 4 bases from V and 0 bases from J, the junction contained 3 bases not matched to a gene. Germline V gives CDR1 SGHRS, CDR2 YFSETQ. CDR3 residues: CASSLGTATNEKLFF. DNA of the CDR3: TGCGCCAGCAGCCTCGGGACAGCAACTAATGAAAAACTGTTTTTT. The full variable domain, with the rest looked up from reference TRBV5-1 and TRBJ1-4, is KAGVTQTPRYLIKTRGQQVTLSCSPISGHRSVSWYQQTPGQGLQFLFEYFSETQRNKGNFPGRFSGRQFSNSRSEMNVSTLELGDSALYLCASSLGTATNEKLFFGSGTQLSVL.

This chain uses TRBV6-2 or TRBV6-3 with TRBJ2-3; TRBD2 agrees at 7 bases. V shed 4 bases and J 2 bases; nucleotides not matched to a gene: 9. The CDR3 spans 16 residues. Looked up from germline, CDR1 is MNHEY and CDR2 is SVGEGT. The CDR3 coding sequence is TGTGCCAGCAGTTCCGGGGTAGCGGGCGTCACAGATACGCAGTATTTT. It specifies CASSSGVAGVTDTQYF.

The chain combines TRBV11-2 with TRBJ1-2, with 8 bases matching TRBD1. J gave up 0 bases and V 4 bases, and 4 bases lay outside the gene matches. Germline V gives CDR1 SGHAT, CDR2 FQNNGV. The CDR3 is 15 residues long. The CDR3 region is CASSSQGASNYGYTF. The CDR3 DNA follows: TGTGCCAGCAGCTCTCAGGGGGCGTCTAACTATGGCTACACCTTC.

V and J are TRBV4-1 and TRBJ1-2, with 11 bases identical to TRBD1. V lost 4 bases and J lost 2; bases outside the gene matches: 6. The CDR3 runs 16 residues. Germline V gives CDR1 MGHRA, CDR2 YSYEKL. The CDR3 region has the DNA TGCGCCAGCAGCCGAGGACAGGGGGCCAGAAACTATGGCTACACCTTC. This sequence encodes CASSRGQGARNYGYTF.

This clone is a singleton in its sample. The genes are TRBV4-3 and TRBJ1-2; weak D call: TRBD1 (6 bases). This CDR3 region has 16 residues. From germline, CDR1 is LGHNA and CDR2 YSLEER. Trimming removed 3 bases from V and 8 bases from J, with 22 bases in between. The CDR3 DNA is TGCGCCAGCAGCCATTCCCCTGGACAGAGCCCGGGAGGCTACACCTTC. Translation: CASSHSPGQSPGGYTF.

The rearrangement uses TRBV27 and TRBJ1-3; 7 nucleotides line up with TRBD1. The germline V gene encodes CDR1 MNHEY and CDR2 SMNVEV (reference sequence). The CDR3 length is 21 residues. The V segment lost 1 base and the J segment 3 bases; nucleotides outside the gene matches: 21. CDR3 nucleotide sequence: TGTGCCAGCAGTTTATATTTCGGCTCGGGACTAGAGGGGGCGCGTGGAAACACCATATATTTT. Protein product: CASSLYFGSGLEGARGNTIYF.

This rearrangement joins TRBV5-1 to TRBJ2-7; D possibly corresponds to TRBD1 (5 bases). Trimming left V 5 bases short and J 2 bases short, with 20 bases between. This CDR3 is built from 16 residues. Per the germline V gene, CDR1 is SGHRS and CDR2 is YFSETQ. CDR3 in amino acids: CASSQGRRYVTYEQYF. CDR3 DNA: TGCGCCAGCAGTCAGGGCCGAAGGTATGTAACCTACGAGCAGTACTTC.

The chain links TRBV28 to TRBJ1-1; the D is unclear. Between the trimmed V and J ends, which lost 7 bases and 3 bases, there was a span of 15 bases. CDR1 and CDR2 (germline): MDHEN, SYDVKM. This CDR3 contains 14 residues. CDR3 protein: CASTSWRGDTEAFF. In DNA, the CDR3 is TGTGCCAGCACCTCTTGGCGCGGAGACACTGAAGCTTTCTTT.

V gene TRBV6-1 combines with J gene TRBJ2-7; TRBD2 is a possible D gene (5 bases). Per the germline V gene, CDR1 is MNHNS and CDR2 is SASEGT. Between the trimmed V and J ends, which lost 1 base and 4 bases, there was a span of 17 bases. This CDR3 region has 16 residues. CDR3 loop: CASSEGRAVAFYEQYF. CDR3 nucleotides: TGTGCCAGCAGTGAAGGACGGGCGGTAGCGTTTTACGAGCAGTACTTC.

The V call is TRBV9, the J call TRBJ2-7, with 10 bases matching TRBD2. V was clipped by 1 base and J by 3 bases; unmatched bases: 7. Germline values: CDR1 SGDLS, CDR2 YYNGEE. The CDR3 length is 16 residues. The CDR3 sequence: CASSVSVGTSVYEQYF. The CDR3 DNA reads as TGTGCCAGCAGCGTAAGTGTAGGGACTAGCGTCTACGAGCAGTACTTC.

This clone turned up a few times. The chain recombines TRBV6-5 with TRBJ1-4; weak D call: TRBD1 (5 bases). CDR1 is MNHEY and CDR2 is SVGAGI in the germline V gene. This CDR3 spans 14 amino acids. V was shortened by 6 bases and J by 4 bases, with 12 bases between the two germline ends. In nucleotides, the CDR3 is TGTGCCAGCAGGCCGGGGGGTGGTAATGAAAAACTGTTTTTT. This encodes CASRPGGGNEKLFF.

The chain links TRBV4-3 to TRBJ2-3; possible D gene TRBD1, 6 bases. Trimming left V 2 bases short and J 1 base short, with 7 bases between. The V gene's germline CDR1 is LGHNA and CDR2 YSLEER. The CDR3 runs 14 residues. CDR3 DNA sequence: TGCGCCAGCAGCCAACAGGGGCGCACAGATACGCAGTATTTT. Protein product: CASSQQGRTDTQYF.

The chain has TRBV9 and TRBJ2-1, with D unresolved. The germline V and J ends were trimmed by 0 bases and 8 bases, with 9 bases remaining between them. CDR1 is SGDLS and CDR2 is YYNGEE in the germline V gene. The CDR3 contains 13 residues. The CDR3 DNA is TGTGCCAGCAGCGTAGGTCATGAGGATGAGCAGTTCTTC. Amino acids: CASSVGHEDEQFF. Full variable domain (missing parts from reference TRBV9 and TRBJ2-1): DSGVTQTPKHLITATGQRVTLRCSPRSGDLSVYWYQQSLDQGLQFLIQYYNGEERAKGNILERFSAQQFPDLHSELNLSSLELGDSALYFCASSVGHEDEQFFGPGTRLTVL.

The J gene is TRBJ2-7, the V gene TRBV27, with 8 nucleotides matching TRBD1. The J segment lost 9 bases and the V segment lost 2 bases, leaving 18 bases of the junction unmatched. CDR1 MNHEY and CDR2 SMNVEV come from the germline V gene (reference sequence). The CDR3 sequence is 17 residues long. Here the CDR3 reads CASSLKAPRGTGRLQYF. The CDR3 bases are TGTGCCAGCAGTTTAAAAGCACCCCGCGGGACAGGACGATTGCAGTACTTC.

The chain couples TRBV6-5 to TRBJ2-3, with D unclear. This CDR3 is 10 amino acids long. Germline V CDR1 and CDR2: MNHEY, SVGAGI. Trimming stripped 7 bases from V and 7 bases from J, with 6 bases between. The CDR3 protein is CASIQNTQYF. In DNA form, the CDR3 reads TGTGCCAGCATTCAGAATACGCAGTATTTT.

The chain has TRBV12-3 or TRBV12-4 and TRBJ2-1, with 13 bases identical to TRBD2. This CDR3 contains 13 residues. The V gene end was trimmed by 9 bases and the J gene end by 10 bases; junction bases not matched to a gene: 6. The CDR3 nucleotides read TGTGCCAGTCGGACTAGCGGGAGTGGAGAGCAGTTCTTC. This translates into CASRTSGSGEQFF.

The chain uses TRBV7-8 and TRBJ2-7, with D possibly TRBD2 on 6 matching bases. This CDR3 is 14 amino acids long. The V end was cut by 5 bases, the J end by 0 bases, with 11 bases between. Germline V gene data show CDR1 as SGHVS and CDR2 as FQNEAQ. CDR3 residues: CASSHNSGSYEQYF. In DNA, the CDR3 is TGTGCCAGCAGCCATAATAGCGGCTCCTACGAGCAGTACTTC. Full variable domain (outside the CDR3, taken from reference TRBV7-8 and TRBJ2-7): GAGVSQSPRYKVAKRGQDVALRCDPISGHVSLFWYQQALGQGPEFLTYFQNEAQLDKSGLPSDRFFAERPEGSVSTLKIQRTQQEDSAVYLCASSHNSGSYEQYFGPGTRLTVT.

The rearrangement links TRBV30 to TRBJ1-2, with D perhaps TRBD1 (6 bases). This CDR3 has 13 residues. Germline values: CDR1 GTSNPN, CDR2 SVGIG (reference sequence). V lost 7 bases to trimming and J lost 8 bases, with 20 bases between them. The CDR3 nucleotides read TGTGCCTTTATTTCGGGGGGGGCACGGGGCTACACCTTC. This sequence encodes CAFISGGARGYTF.

CDR3 DNA: TGTGCCAGCAGCGTAGGCGGGAGCGACACAGATACGCAGTATTTT. Residues: CASSVGGSDTDTQYF. This chain joins TRBV9 and TRBJ2-3; TRBD2 agrees at 7 bases. CDR3 length equals 15 residues. The ends lost 0 bases at V and 2 bases at J; junction bases unmatched: 3. Germline CDR1 is SGDLS and CDR2 is YYNGEE.